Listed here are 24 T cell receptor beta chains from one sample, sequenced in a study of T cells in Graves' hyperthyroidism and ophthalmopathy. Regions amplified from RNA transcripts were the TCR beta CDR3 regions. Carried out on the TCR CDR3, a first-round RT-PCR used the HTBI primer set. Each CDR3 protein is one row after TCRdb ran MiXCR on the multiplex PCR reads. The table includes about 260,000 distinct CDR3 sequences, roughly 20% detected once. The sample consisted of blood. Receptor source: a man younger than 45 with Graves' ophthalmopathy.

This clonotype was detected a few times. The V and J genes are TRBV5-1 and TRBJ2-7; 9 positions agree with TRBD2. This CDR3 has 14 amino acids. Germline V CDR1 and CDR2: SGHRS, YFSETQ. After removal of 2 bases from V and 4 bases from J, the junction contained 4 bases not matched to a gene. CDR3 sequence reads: CASSFRTSEYEQYF. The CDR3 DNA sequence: TGCGCCAGCAGCTTCCGGACTAGCGAATACGAGCAGTACTTC.

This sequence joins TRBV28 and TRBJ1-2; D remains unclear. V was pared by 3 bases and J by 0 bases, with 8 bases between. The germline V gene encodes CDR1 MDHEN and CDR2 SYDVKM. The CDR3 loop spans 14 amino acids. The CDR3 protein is CASSFGSTNYGYTF. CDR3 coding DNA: TGTGCCAGCAGTTTCGGCTCCACTAACTATGGCTACACCTTC.

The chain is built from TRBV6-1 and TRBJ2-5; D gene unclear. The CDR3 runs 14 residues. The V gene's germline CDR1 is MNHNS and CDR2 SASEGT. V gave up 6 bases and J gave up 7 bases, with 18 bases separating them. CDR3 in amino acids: CASSLDPGRPTQYF. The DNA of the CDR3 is TGTGCCAGCAGCCTCGACCCGGGCCGGCCGACCCAGTACTTC.

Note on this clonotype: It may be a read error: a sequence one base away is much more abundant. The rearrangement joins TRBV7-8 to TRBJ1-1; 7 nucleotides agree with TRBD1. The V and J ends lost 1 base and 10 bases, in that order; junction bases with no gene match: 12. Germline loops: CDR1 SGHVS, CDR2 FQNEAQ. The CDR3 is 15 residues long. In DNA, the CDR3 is TGTGCCAGCAGCTTAGTTGCAGGGGGAGCAGTGGCAGCTTTCTTT. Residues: CASSLVAGGAVAAFF.

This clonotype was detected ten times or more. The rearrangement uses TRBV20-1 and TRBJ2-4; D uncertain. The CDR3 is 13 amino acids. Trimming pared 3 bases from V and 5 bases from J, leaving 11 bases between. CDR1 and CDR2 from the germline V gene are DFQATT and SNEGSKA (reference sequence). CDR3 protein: CSASPSTENIQYF. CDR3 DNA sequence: TGCAGTGCTAGTCCTTCGACGGAAAACATTCAGTACTTC.

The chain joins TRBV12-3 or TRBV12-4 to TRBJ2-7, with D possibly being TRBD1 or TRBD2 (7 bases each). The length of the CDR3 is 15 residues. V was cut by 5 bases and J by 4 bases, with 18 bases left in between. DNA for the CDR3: TGTGCCAGCAGTCCTGGAGGGAGGGGGCTTTACGAGCAGTACTTC. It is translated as CASSPGGRGLYEQYF.

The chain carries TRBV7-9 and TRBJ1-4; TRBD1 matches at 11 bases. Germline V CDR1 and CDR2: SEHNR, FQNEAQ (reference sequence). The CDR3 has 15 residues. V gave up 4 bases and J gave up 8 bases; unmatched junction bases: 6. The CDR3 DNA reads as TGTGCCAGCAGCTCATGGACAGGGGGCAAAGAAAAACTGTTTTTT. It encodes CASSSWTGGKEKLFF.

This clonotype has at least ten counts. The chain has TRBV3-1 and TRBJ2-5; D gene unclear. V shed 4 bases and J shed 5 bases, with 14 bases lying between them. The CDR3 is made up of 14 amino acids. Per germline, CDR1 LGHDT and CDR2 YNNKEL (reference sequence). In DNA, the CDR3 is TGTGCCAGCAGCCTCGGCGAGGTTCAGGAGACCCAGTACTTC. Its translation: CASSLGEVQETQYF.

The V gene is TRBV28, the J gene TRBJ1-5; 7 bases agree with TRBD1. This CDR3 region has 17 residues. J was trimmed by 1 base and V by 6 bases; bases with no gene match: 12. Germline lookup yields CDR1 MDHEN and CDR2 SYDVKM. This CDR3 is CASRYLRGRLSNQPQHF. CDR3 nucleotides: TGTGCCAGCAGGTACCTGAGGGGGCGTCTAAGCAATCAGCCCCAGCATTTT.

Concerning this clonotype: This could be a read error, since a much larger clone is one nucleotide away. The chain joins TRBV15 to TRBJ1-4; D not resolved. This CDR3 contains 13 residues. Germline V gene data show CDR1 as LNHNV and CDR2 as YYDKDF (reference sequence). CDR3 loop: CATSRDPGEELFF. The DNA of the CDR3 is TGTGCCACCAGCAGAGATCCGGGTGAAGAACTGTTTTTT. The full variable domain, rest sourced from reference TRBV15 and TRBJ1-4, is DAMVIQNPRYQVTQFGKPVTLSCSQTLNHNVMYWYQQKSSQAPKLLFHYYDKDFNNEADTPDNFQSRRPNTSFCFLDIRSPGLGDTAMYLCATSRDPGEELFFGSGTQLSVL.

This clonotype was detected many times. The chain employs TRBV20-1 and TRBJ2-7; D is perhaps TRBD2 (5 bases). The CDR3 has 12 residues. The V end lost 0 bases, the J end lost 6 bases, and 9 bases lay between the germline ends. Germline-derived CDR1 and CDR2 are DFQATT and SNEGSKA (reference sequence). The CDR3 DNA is TGCAGTGCTAGAGATGACGGGGTCGAGCAGTACTTC. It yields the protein CSARDDGVEQYF.

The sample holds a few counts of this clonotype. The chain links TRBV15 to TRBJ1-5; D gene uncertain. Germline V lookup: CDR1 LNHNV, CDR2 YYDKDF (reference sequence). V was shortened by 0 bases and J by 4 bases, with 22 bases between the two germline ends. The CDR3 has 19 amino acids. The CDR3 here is CATSRDPPGNRRTNQPQHF. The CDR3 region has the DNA TGTGCCACCAGCAGAGATCCCCCCGGGAACCGCCGGACGAATCAGCCCCAGCATTTT.

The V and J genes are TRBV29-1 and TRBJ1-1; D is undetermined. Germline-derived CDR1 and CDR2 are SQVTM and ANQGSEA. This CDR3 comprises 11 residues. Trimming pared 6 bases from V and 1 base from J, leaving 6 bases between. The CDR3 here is CSVQTNTEAFF. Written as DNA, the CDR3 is TGCAGCGTACAAACGAACACTGAAGCTTTCTTT.

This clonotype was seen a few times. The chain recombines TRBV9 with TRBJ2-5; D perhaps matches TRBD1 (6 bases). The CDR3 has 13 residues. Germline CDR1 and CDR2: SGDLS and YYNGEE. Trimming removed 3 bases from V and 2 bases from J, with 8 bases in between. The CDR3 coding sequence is TGTGCCAGCAGCGAGGGGACACAAGAGACCCAGTACTTC. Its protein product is CASSEGTQETQYF.

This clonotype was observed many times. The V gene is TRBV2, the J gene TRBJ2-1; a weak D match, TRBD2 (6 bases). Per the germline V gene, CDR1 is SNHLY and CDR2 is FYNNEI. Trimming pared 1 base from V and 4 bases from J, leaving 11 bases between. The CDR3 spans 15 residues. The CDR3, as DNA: TGTGCCAGCAGTGAAGGGCGGGGTGATTACAATGAGCAGTTCTTC. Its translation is CASSEGRGDYNEQFF.

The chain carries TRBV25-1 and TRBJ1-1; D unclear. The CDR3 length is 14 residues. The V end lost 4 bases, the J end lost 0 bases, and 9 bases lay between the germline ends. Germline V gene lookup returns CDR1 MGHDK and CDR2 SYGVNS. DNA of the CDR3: TGTGCCAGCAGTGTGGGGTCCATGAACACTGAAGCTTTCTTT. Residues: CASSVGSMNTEAFF.

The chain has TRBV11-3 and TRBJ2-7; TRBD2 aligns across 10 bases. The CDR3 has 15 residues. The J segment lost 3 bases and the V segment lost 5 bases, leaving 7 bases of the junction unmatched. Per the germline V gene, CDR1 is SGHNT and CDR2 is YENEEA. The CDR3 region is CASSLTSGIYYEQYF. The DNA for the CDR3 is TGTGCCAGCAGCCTAACTAGCGGGATTTACTACGAGCAGTACTTC.

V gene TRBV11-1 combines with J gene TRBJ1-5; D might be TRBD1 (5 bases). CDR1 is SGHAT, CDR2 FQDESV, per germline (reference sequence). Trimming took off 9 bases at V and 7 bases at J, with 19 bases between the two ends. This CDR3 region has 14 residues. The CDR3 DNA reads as TGTGCCAGTACCATGGGGCAGGGACGACAGCCCCAGCATTTT. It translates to CASTMGQGRQPQHF. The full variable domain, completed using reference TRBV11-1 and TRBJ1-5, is EAEVAQSPRYKITEKSQAVAFWCDPISGHATLYWYRQILGQGPELLVQFQDESVVDDSQLPKDRFSAERLKGVDSTLKIQPAELGDSAMYLCASTMGQGRQPQHFGDGTRLSIL.

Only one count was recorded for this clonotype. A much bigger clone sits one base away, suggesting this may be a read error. In DNA form, the CDR3 reads TGTGCCAGCAGTGTCTATATTGGCTACACCTTC. Its translation is CASSVYIGYTF. The chain carries TRBV2 and TRBJ1-2; D gene ambiguous. Trimming cost V 4 bases and J 7 bases, with 7 bases left between them. This CDR3 has 11 amino acids. Germline V lookup: CDR1 SNHLY, CDR2 FYNNEI.

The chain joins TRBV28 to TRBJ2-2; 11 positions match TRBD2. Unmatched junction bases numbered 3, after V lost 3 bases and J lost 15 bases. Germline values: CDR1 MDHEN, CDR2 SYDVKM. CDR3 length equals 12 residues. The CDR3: CASSLTSGTVFF. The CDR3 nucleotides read TGTGCCAGCAGTTTGACTAGCGGGACGGTGTTTTTT.

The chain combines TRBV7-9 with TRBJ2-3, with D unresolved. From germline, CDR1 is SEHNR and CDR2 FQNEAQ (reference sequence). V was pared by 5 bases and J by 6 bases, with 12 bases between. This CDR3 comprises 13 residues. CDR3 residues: CASSQYNEDTQYF. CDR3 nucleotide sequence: TGTGCCAGCAGCCAATATAACGAGGATACGCAGTATTTT.

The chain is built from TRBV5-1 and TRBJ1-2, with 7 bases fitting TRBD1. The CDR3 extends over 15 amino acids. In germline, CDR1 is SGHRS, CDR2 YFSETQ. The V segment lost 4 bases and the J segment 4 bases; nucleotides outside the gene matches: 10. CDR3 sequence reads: CASSLYQGGAYGYTF. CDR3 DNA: TGCGCCAGCAGCCTGTACCAGGGGGGTGCCTATGGCTACACCTTC.

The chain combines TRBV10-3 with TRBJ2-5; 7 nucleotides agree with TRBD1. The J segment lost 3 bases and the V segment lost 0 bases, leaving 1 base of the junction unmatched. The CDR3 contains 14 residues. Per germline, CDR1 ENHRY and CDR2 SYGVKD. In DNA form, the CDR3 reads TGTGCCATCAGTGAGTCGGGGACAGAAGAGACCCAGTACTTC. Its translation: CAISESGTEETQYF.

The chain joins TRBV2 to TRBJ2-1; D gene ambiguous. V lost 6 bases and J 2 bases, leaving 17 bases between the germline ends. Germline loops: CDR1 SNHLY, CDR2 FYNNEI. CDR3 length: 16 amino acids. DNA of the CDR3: TGTGCCAGCAGGAAGAGTCCCGCGGAAACCTACAATGAGCAGTTCTTC. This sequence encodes CASRKSPAETYNEQFF. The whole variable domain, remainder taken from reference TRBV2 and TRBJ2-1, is EPEVTQTPSHQVTQMGQEVILRCVPISNHLYFYWYRQILGQKVEFLVSFYNNEISEKSEIFDDQFSVERPDGSNFTLKIRSTKLEDSAMYFCASRKSPAETYNEQFFGPGTRLTVL.